This T cell receptor (beta chain) originates from a study of cytomegalovirus exposure and HLA in healthy donors. With respect to this clone: The antigen is unknown.

CDR3 length: 14 residues. In germline, CDR1 is SNHLY, CDR2 FYNNEI. V lost 4 bases to trimming and J lost 3 bases; unmatched junction nucleotides: 4. PCR involved 60 Vbeta and 13 Jbeta primers. Clones were read by immunoSEQ multiplex PCR, and TCRdb kept only the in-frame ones, dropping some. The sample has around 150,000 clones; roughly 80% are singletons. Study-level points and caveats: In an earlier analysis, in approximately 630 donors, most V segments appeared productive either ~90% or ~30% of the time.

Sequencing was carried out using PBMCs. The receptor's source is a young man in good health and CMV-seropositive. V is TRBV2 and J is TRBJ2-7, with 9 bases aligning to TRBD1. The CDR3 DNA follows: TGTGCCAGCAGTGCCCTGGACAGGGGCTACGAGCAGTACTTC. The encoded protein is CASSALDRGYEQYF.